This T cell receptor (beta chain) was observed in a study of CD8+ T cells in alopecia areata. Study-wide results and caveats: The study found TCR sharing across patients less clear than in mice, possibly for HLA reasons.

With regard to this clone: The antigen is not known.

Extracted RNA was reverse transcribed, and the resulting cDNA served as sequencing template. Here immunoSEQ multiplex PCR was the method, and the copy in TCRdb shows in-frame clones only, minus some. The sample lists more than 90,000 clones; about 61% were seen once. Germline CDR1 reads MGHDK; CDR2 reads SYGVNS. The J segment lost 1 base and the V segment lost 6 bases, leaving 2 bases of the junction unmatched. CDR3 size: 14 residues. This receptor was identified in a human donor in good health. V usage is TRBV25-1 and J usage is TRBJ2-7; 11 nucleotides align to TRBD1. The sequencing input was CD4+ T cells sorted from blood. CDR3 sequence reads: CASRGTGGSYEQYF. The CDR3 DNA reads TGTGCCAGCAGGGGGACAGGGGGTTCCTACGAGCAGTACTTC.